A selection of T cell receptor beta chains follows, all from one sample in a study of regulatory T cells in long-lasting Graves disease. TCRdb fed the multiplex PCR reads into MiXCR, producing one record per CDR3 protein. The data hold under 500,000 distinct CDR3 sequences, with approximately 16% observed a single time. The sample was also linked to a second study, of T cells in Graves' hyperthyroidism and ophthalmopathy.

The material sequenced was peripheral blood mononuclear cells (PBMCs), taken at new diagnosis, from a patient treated with antithyroid drugs. The source is a woman in her thirties with Graves disease. Both conserved end residues are part of each CDR3. Fields, in order: V gene, J gene, D gene, clone size, CDR3 protein, CDR3 DNA. A D gene is named only where the DNA matches it firmly. Clone size, where shown, is once, few, many, or a class for clones that have expanded.

TRBV5-1	TRBJ2-1	TRBD2	-	CASSSGTSGRTEGYNEQFF	TGTGCCAGCAGCTCCGGGACTAGCGGGAGGACCGAGGGGTACAATGAGCAGTTCTTC
TRBV9	TRBJ2-5	-	-	CASSVEGARWRETQYF	TGTGCCAGCAGCGTAGAAGGGGCGCGATGGCGGGAGACCCAGTACTTC
TRBV24-1	TRBJ1-5	TRBD1	-	CATSDQTGPDQPQHF	TGTGCCACCAGTGATCAGACAGGGCCGGATCAGCCCCAGCATTTT
TRBV28	TRBJ1-4	TRBD1	-	CASRRQGPNEKLFF	TGTGCCAGCAGGAGACAGGGGCCGAATGAAAAACTGTTTTTT
TRBV6-1	TRBJ1-4	TRBD1	many	CASSGTGGTNEKLFF	TGTGCCAGCAGTGGAACAGGGGGCACTAATGAAAAACTGTTTTTT
TRBV5-5	TRBJ1-2	TRBD1	many	CASSPTGGDGYGYTF	TGTGCCAGCAGTCCTACAGGGGGCGATGGATATGGCTACACCTTC
TRBV20-1	TRBJ2-7	-	many	CSAREPAGNDEQYF	TGCAGTGCTAGAGAACCAGCAGGGAATGATGAGCAGTACTTC
TRBV6-1	TRBJ2-7	-	few	CASRFNLVDRPAYEQYF	TGTGCCAGCCGATTCAACCTAGTGGACAGACCAGCCTACGAGCAGTACTTC
TRBV5-1	TRBJ2-5	-	few	CASSLSSIGAGETQYF	TGCGCCAGCAGCTTGTCGTCCATTGGGGCCGGAGAGACCCAGTACTTC
TRBV30	TRBJ1-1	-	many	CTGSSNTEAFF	TGTACAGGGAGCTCGAACACTGAAGCTTTCTTT
TRBV3-1	TRBJ1-1	-	few	CASSQGGGRGRSTEAFF	TGTGCCAGCAGCCAAGGGGGGGGAAGGGGTAGGAGCACTGAAGCTTTCTTT
TRBV20-1	TRBJ2-7	TRBD1	-	CSARGCRGYPYEQYF	TGCAGTGCTAGAGGCTGCAGGGGGTACCCCTACGAGCAGTACTTC